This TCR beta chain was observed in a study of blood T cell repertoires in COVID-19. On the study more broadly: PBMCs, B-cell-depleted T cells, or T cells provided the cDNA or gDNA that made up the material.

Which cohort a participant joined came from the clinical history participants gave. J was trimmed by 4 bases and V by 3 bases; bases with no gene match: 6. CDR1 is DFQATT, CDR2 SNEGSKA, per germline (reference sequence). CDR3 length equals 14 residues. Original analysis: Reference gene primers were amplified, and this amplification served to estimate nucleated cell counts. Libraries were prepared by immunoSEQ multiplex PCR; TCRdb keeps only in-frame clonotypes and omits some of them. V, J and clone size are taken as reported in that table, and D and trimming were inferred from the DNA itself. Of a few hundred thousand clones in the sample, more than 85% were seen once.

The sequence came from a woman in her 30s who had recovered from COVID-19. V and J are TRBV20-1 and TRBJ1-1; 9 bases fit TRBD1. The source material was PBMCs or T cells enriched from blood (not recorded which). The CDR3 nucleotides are TGCAGTGCTAGTGACAGGGGGAAGGGCACTGAAGCTTTCTTT. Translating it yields CSASDRGKGTEAFF.